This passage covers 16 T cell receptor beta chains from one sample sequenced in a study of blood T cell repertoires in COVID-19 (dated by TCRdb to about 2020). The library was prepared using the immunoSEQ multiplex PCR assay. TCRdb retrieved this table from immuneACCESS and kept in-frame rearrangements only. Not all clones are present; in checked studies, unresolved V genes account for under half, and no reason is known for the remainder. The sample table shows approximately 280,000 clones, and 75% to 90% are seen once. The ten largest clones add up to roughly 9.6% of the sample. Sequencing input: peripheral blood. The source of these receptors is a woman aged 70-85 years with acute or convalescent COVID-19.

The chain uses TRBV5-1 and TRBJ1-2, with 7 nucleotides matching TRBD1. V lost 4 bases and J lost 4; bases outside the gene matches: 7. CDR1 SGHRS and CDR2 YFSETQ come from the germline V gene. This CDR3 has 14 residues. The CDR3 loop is CASSPTGTVYGYTF. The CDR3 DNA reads TGCGCCAGCAGCCCGACCGGGACAGTCTATGGCTACACCTTC.

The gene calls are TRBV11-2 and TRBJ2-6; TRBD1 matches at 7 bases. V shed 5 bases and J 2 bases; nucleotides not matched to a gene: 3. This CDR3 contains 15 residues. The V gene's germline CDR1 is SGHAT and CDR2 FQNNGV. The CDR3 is CASSRGQPGANVLTF. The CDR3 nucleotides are TGTGCCAGCAGCCGGGGACAGCCTGGGGCCAACGTCCTGACTTTC.

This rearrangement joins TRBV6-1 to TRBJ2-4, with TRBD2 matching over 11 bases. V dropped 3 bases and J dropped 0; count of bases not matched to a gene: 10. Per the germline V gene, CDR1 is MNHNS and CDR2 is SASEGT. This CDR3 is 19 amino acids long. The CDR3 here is CASSDGTSGSISAKNIQYF. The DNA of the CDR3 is TGTGCCAGCAGTGACGGCACTAGCGGGAGTATTTCAGCCAAAAACATTCAGTACTTC.

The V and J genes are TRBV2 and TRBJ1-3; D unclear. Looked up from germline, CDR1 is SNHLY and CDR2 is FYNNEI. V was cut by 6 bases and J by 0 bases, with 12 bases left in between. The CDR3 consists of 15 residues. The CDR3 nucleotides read TGTGCCAGCAGCCAACAGCCCTCCTCTGGAAACACCATATATTTT. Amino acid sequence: CASSQQPSSGNTIYF.

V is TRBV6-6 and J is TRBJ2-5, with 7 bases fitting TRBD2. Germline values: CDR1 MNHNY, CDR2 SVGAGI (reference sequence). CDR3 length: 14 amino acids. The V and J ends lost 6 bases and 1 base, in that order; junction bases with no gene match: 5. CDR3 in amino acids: CASSFPSGQETQYF. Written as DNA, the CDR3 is TGTGCCAGCAGCTTTCCTAGCGGCCAAGAGACCCAGTACTTC.

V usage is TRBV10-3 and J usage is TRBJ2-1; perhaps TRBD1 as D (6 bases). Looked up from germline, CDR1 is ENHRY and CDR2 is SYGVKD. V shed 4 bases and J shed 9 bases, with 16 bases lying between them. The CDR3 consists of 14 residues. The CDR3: CAISGGLAGTEQFF. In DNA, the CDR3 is TGTGCCATCAGTGGGGGGCTAGCAGGGACTGAGCAGTTCTTC.

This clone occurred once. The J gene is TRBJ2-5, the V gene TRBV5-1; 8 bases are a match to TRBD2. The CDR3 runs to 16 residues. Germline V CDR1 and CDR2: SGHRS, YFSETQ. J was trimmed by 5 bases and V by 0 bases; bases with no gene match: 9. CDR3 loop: CASSLGGAGGRETQYF. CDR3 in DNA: TGCGCCAGCAGCTTGGGGGGTGCGGGGGGACGTGAGACCCAGTACTTC.

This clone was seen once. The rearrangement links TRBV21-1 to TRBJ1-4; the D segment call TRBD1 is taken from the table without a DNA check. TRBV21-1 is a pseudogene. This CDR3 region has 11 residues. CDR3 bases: TGTGCAGATAAGGGGGCGAAAAAACTGTTTTTT. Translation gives CADKGAKKLFF.

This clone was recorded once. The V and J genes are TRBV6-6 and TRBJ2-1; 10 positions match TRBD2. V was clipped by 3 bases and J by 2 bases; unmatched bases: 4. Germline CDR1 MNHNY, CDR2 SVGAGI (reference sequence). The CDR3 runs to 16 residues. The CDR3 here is CASSYLTSGAYNEQFF. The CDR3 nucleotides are TGTGCCAGCAGTTATTTAACTAGCGGGGCCTACAATGAGCAGTTCTTC.

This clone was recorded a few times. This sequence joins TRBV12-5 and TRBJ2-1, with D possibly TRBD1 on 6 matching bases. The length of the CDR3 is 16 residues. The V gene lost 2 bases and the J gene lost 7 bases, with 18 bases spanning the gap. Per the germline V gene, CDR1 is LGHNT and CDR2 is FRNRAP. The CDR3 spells CASGLPRAGAVNEQFF. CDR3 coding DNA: TGTGCTAGTGGTTTGCCTCGGGCAGGGGCCGTTAATGAGCAGTTCTTC.

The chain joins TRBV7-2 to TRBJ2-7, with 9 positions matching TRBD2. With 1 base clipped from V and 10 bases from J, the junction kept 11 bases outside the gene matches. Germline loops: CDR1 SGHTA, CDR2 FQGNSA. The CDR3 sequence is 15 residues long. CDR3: CASSLGTGLAADQYF. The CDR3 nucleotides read TGTGCCAGCAGCTTAGGGACGGGACTAGCAGCCGACCAGTACTTC.

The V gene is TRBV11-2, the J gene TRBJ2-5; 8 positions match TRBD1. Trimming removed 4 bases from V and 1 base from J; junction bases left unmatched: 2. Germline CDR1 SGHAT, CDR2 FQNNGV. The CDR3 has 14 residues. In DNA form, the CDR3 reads TGTGCCAGCAGCTGGGGACAGGCCCAAGAGACCCAGTACTTC. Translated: CASSWGQAQETQYF.

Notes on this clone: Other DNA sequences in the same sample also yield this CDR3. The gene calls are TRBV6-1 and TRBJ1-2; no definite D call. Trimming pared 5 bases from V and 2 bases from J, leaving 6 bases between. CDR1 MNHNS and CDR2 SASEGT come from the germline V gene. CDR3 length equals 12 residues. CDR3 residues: CASSSGNYGYTF. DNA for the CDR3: TGTGCCAGCAGTTCGGGGAACTATGGCTACACCTTC.

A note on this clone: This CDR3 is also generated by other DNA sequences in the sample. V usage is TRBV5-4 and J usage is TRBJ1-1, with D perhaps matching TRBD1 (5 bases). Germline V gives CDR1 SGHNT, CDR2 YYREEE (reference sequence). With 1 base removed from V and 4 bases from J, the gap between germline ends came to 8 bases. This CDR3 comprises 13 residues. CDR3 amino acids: CASSLQGGTEAFF. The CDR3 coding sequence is TGTGCCAGCAGCTTGCAGGGTGGCACTGAAGCTTTCTTT.

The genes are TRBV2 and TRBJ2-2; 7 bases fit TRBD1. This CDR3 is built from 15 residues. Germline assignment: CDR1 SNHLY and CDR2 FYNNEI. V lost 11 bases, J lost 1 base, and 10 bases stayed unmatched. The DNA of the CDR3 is TGTGCCGGATGGGACAGAGCTATGAACACCGGGGAGCTGTTTTTT. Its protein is CAGWDRAMNTGELFF.

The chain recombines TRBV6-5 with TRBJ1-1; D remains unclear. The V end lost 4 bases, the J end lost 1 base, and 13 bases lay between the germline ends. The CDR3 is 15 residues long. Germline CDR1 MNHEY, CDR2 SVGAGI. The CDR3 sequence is CASSFSGGSNTEAFF. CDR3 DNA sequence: TGTGCCAGCAGTTTTTCGGGTGGGTCGAACACTGAAGCTTTCTTT.